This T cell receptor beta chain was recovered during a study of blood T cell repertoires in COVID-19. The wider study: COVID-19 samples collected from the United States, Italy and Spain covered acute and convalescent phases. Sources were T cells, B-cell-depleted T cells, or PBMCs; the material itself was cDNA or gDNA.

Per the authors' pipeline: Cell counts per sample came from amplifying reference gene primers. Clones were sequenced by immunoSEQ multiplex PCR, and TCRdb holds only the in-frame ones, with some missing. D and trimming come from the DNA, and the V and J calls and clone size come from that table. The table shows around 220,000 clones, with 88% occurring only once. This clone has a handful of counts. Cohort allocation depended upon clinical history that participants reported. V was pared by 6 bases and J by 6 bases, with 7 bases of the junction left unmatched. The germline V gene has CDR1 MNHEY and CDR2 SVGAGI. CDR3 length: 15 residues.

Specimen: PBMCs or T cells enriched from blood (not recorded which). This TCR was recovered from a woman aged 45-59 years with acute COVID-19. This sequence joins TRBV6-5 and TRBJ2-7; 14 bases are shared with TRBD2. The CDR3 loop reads CASRGETSGRGEQYF. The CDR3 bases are TGTGCCAGCAGGGGGGAGACTAGCGGGAGGGGCGAGCAGTACTTC.